Reported below is one T cell receptor (beta chain). The sample originates from a study of blood T cell repertoires in COVID-19. About the research overall: Specimens from acute and convalescent COVID-19 originated in the United States, Italy and Spain. Sources were T cells, B-cell-depleted T cells, or PBMCs; the material itself was cDNA or gDNA.

CDR3 length equals 13 residues. Germline-derived CDR1 and CDR2 are MDHEN and SYDVKM. V gave up 2 bases and J gave up 4 bases, with 8 bases separating them. Per the original methods: Amplification from reference gene primers served as the basis for estimated nucleated cell counts. This table comes from immunoSEQ multiplex PCR, and its TCRdb copy is limited to in-frame clones, with some not included. V and J calls and clone size are as listed in that table; D and trimming were resolved from the DNA. The table has 120,000 to 150,000 clones, 75% to 85% seen once. The source of this sequence is a man between 60 and 75 years old with active or convalescent COVID-19. Sequencing used peripheral blood. The V call is TRBV28, the J call TRBJ1-2; D gene uncertain. CDR3: CASSLTQSYGYTF. The CDR3 bases are TGTGCCAGCAGTTTAACTCAATCCTATGGCTACACCTTC.